The 15 T cell receptor beta chains presented below share a single source sample, sequenced in a study of CD8+ T cells in alopecia areata listed by TCRdb under 2018. The method was the immunoSEQ multiplex PCR assay. RNA was extracted from all samples and reverse transcribed into cDNA, which served as template for TCR sequencing. What TCRdb holds here is the immuneACCESS table cut down to in-frame rearrangements. Part of the clones is not present; checked against another copy, under half of the missing clones reflect an unresolved V gene, and the others are unexplained. In all, the sample holds about 190,000 clones, and about three fifths of those were seen once. Of the sample, approximately 1.3% is held by the ten largest clones. Reading the label with the study, this specimen's treatment or condition is: oral pan-JAK inhibitor, 5-10 mg twice daily. The source was CD4+ T cells sorted from blood, collected at week 49, from a patient treated with tofacitinib. The receptors derive from a human donor with alopecia areata.

This clone has only a few counts. The rearrangement uses TRBV5-1 and TRBJ2-1; D remains unclear. This CDR3 region has 13 residues. The V gene's germline CDR1 is SGHRS and CDR2 YFSETQ. V was cut by 0 bases and J by 6 bases, with 7 bases left in between. In DNA, the CDR3 is TGCGCCAGCAGCTTGGAACAGCTCAATGAGCAGTTCTTC. Its protein is CASSLEQLNEQFF. Drawing the rest from reference TRBV5-1 and TRBJ2-1, the complete variable domain is KAGVTQTPRYLIKTRGQQVTLSCSPISGHRSVSWYQQTPGQGLQFLFEYFSETQRNKGNFPGRFSGRQFSNSRSEMNVSTLELGDSALYLCASSLEQLNEQFFGPGTRLTVL.

The V gene is TRBV29-1, the J gene TRBJ2-7; 12 bases line up with TRBD2. Germline trimming cut 4 bases from V and 3 bases from J; bases unmatched to any gene: 1. Germline V gene lookup returns CDR1 SQVTM and CDR2 ANQGSEA. This CDR3 is built from 13 residues. DNA for the CDR3: TGCAGCGTTGTGGGACTAGCGGGCTACGAGCAGTACTTC. This encodes CSVVGLAGYEQYF.

This clone has a handful of counts. The chain joins TRBV6-6 to TRBJ2-1; 9 nucleotides agree with TRBD1. Germline-derived CDR1 and CDR2 are MNHNY and SVGAGI (reference sequence). The CDR3 is 12 amino acids. V gave up 9 bases and J gave up 9 bases; unmatched junction bases: 6. CDR3 amino acids: CASSQGAGEQFF. CDR3 sequence (DNA): TGTGCCAGTTCACAGGGGGCGGGTGAGCAGTTCTTC.

The chain employs TRBV7-2 and TRBJ2-6; D is possibly TRBD1 (6 bases). This CDR3 has 18 residues. The V gene lost 4 bases and the J gene lost 0 bases, with 16 bases spanning the gap. The germline V gene has CDR1 SGHTA and CDR2 FQGNSA. The CDR3 region is CASSSMTGLSSGANVLTF. In DNA form, the CDR3 reads TGTGCCAGCAGCTCCATGACAGGTTTAAGCTCTGGGGCCAACGTCCTGACTTTC.

The CDR3 loop is CAWSLTTADQPQHF. The CDR3 bases are TGTGCCTGGAGTCTAACGACGGCAGATCAGCCCCAGCATTTT. The V call is TRBV30, the J call TRBJ1-5; the D is unclear. V lost 2 bases to trimming and J lost 5 bases, with 13 bases between them. This CDR3 comprises 14 residues. Germline V gene data show CDR1 as GTSNPN and CDR2 as SVGIG (reference sequence).

The rearrangement links TRBV25-1 to TRBJ2-5; D tentatively fits TRBD1 or TRBD2 (5 bases each). Germline values: CDR1 MGHDK, CDR2 SYGVNS. The CDR3 contains 16 residues. V lost 4 bases to trimming and J lost 2 bases, with 17 bases between them. The CDR3 nucleotides read TGTGCCAGCAGTGGGATCCCGGGACGGGGTCAAGAGACCCAGTACTTC. This gives the protein CASSGIPGRGQETQYF. Supplemented by reference TRBV25-1 and TRBJ2-5, the full variable domain reads EADIYQTPRYLVIGTGKKITLECSQTMGHDKMYWYQQDPGMELHLIHYSYGVNSTEKGDLSSESTVSRIRTEHFPLTLESARPSHTSQYLCASSGIPGRGQETQYFGPGTRLLVL.

This chain connects TRBV7-2 to TRBJ2-2; D gene ambiguous. V gave up 5 bases and J gave up 5 bases, with 12 bases separating them. CDR1 is SGHTA, CDR2 FQGNSA, per germline. The CDR3 runs to 14 residues. CDR3: CASSADPRTGELFF. The CDR3 region has the DNA TGTGCCAGCAGCGCAGACCCCCGAACCGGGGAGCTGTTTTTT. The entire variable domain, with the rest obtained from reference TRBV7-2 and TRBJ2-2, is as follows: GAGVSQSPSNKVTEKGKDVELRCDPISGHTALYWYRQSLGQGLEFLIYFQGNSAPDKSGLPSDRFSAERTGGSVSTLTIQRTQQEDSAVYLCASSADPRTGELFFGEGSRLTVL.

This clone showed up just a few times. The chain combines TRBV9 with TRBJ1-2, with D tentatively TRBD1 (5 bases). This CDR3 spans 15 amino acids. V was cut by 4 bases and J by 8 bases, with 21 bases left in between. Germline CDR1 is SGDLS and CDR2 is YYNGEE. Written as DNA, the CDR3 is TGTGCCAGCAGCCCACCCCGAGGGGAGATTGCGGGCTACACCTTC. Translated: CASSPPRGEIAGYTF.

CDR3 DNA: TGTGCCAGCGCAGCAGGGCCTGATGGCTACACCTTC. Its translation is CASAAGPDGYTF. This chain joins TRBV2 and TRBJ1-2, with a possible D match to TRBD1 (5 bases). Germline V gene lookup returns CDR1 SNHLY and CDR2 FYNNEI. V was cut by 8 bases and J by 6 bases, with 13 bases left in between. This CDR3 has 12 residues.

V and J are TRBV14 and TRBJ1-3; D is ambiguous. V was trimmed by 1 base and J by 0 bases, leaving 10 bases between them. The CDR3 is made up of 16 amino acids. Germline V gene data show CDR1 as SGHDN and CDR2 as FVKESK. In DNA, the CDR3 is TGTGCCAGCAGCCAAGGACTCAGGAGCTCTGGAAACACCATATATTTT. It translates to CASSQGLRSSGNTIYF.

The J gene is TRBJ2-3, the V gene TRBV27; D gene uncertain. Trimming shortened V by 6 bases and J by 0 bases, and 16 bases separated the two germline ends. The CDR3 spans 16 residues. Germline lookup yields CDR1 MNHEY and CDR2 SMNVEV (reference sequence). The CDR3 loop reads CASSLRKSPSTDTQYF. As DNA, the CDR3 is TGTGCCAGCAGCCTTAGAAAATCCCCTAGCACAGATACGCAGTATTTT.

The J gene is TRBJ2-3, the V gene TRBV5-4, with no clear D. Germline-derived CDR1 and CDR2 are SGHNT and YYREEE (reference sequence). With 5 bases removed from V and 0 bases from J, the gap between germline ends came to 7 bases. This CDR3 has 13 residues. The CDR3 DNA is TGTGCCAGCAGGAACCCTAGCACAGATACGCAGTATTTT. Translation gives CASRNPSTDTQYF. Variable domain in full (rest from reference TRBV5-4 and TRBJ2-3): ETGVTQSPTHLIKTRGQQVTLRCSSQSGHNTVSWYQQALGQGPQFIFQYYREEENGRGNFPPRFSGLQFPNYSSELNVNALELDDSALYLCASRNPSTDTQYFGPGTRLTVL.

This clone was counted a few times. The rearrangement uses TRBV14 and TRBJ2-1; 8 bases are shared with TRBD2. The CDR3 is made up of 15 amino acids. The junction had 10 bases not matched to a gene; V was cut back by 4 bases and J by 8 bases. Per the germline V gene, CDR1 is SGHDN and CDR2 is FVKESK. The CDR3 coding sequence is TGTGCCAGCAGCCCAAGTCTGAGAGCGGGGGATGAGCAGTTCTTC. As protein: CASSPSLRAGDEQFF.

This sequence joins TRBV7-9 and TRBJ1-2; TRBD1 is a possible D gene (5 bases). The CDR3 extends over 14 amino acids. Germline lookup yields CDR1 SEHNR and CDR2 FQNEAQ (reference sequence). V dropped 1 base and J dropped 3 bases, with 9 bases sitting between them. This CDR3 reads CASSLDQGYYGYTF. The CDR3 DNA reads TGTGCCAGCAGCTTAGACCAGGGTTACTATGGCTACACCTTC. Using reference TRBV7-9 and TRBJ1-2 for the parts outside the CDR3, the full variable domain is DTGVSQNPRHKITKRGQNVTFRCDPISEHNRLYWYRQTLGQGPEFLTYFQNEAQLEKSRLLSDRFSAERPKGSFSTLEIQRTEQGDSAMYLCASSLDQGYYGYTFGSGTRLTVV.

The chain couples TRBV29-1 to TRBJ2-7; the D gene is possibly TRBD1 (6 bases). Germline CDR1 SQVTM, CDR2 ANQGSEA. The CDR3 consists of 14 residues. Trimming stripped 5 bases from V and 0 bases from J, with 14 bases between. The CDR3 region is CSVLWDTSSYEQYF. DNA for the CDR3: TGCAGCGTTTTGTGGGACACCTCCTCCTACGAGCAGTACTTC.